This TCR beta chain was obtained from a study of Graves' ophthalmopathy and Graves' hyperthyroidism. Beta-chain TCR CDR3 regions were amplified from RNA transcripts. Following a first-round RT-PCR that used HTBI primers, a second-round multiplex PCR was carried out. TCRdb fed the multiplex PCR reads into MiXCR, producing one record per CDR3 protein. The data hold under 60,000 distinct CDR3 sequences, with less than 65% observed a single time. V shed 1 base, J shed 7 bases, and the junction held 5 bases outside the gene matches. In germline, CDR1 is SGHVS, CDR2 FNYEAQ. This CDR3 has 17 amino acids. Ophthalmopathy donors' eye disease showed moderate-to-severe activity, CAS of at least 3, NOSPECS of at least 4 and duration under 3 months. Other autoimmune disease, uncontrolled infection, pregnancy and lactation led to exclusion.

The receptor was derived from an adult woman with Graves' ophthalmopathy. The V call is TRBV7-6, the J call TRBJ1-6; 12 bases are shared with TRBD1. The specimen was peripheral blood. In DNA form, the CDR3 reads TGTGCCAGCAGCTTAGTCTCGGGACAGGGGGCAAATTCACCCCTCCACTTT. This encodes CASSLVSGQGANSPLHF.